This T cell receptor beta chain is drawn from a study of T cells in localized non-small cell lung cancer. Study-level findings and limits: Uninvolved adjacent lung had higher T cell clonality than tumor and all other tissues.

Points on this clone: Antigen: not known.

CDR1 and CDR2 (germline): SGHRS, YFSETQ. V lost 1 base and J lost 3; bases outside the gene matches: 6. There are 16 residues in the CDR3. Data came from immunoSEQ multiplex PCR; TCRdb stores just in-frame clones and leaves some out. The sample yields around 19,000 clones, about 83% seen once. The V gene is TRBV5-1, the J gene TRBJ2-3, with 9 positions matching TRBD1. The sequence was obtained from a male donor aged 60 or over with stage III lung adenocarcinoma. Material: peripheral blood, obtained before any cancer treatment. The CDR3 protein is CASSLSGQGWTDTQYF. The CDR3 DNA reads as TGCGCCAGCAGCTTGTCAGGACAGGGGTGGACAGATACGCAGTATTTT.